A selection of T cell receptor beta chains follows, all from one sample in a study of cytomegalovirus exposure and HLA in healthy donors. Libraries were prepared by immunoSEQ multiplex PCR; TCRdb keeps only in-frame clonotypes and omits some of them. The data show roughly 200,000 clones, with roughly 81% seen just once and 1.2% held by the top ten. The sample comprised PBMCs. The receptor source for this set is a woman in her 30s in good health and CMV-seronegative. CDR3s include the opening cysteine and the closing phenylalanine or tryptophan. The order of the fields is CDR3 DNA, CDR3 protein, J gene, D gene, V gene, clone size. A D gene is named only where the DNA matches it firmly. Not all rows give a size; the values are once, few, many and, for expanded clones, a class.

CDR3nt: TGTGCCAGCAGGGCCCGGGGGGGCTACAATGAGCAGTTCTTC; CDR3aa: CASRARGGYNEQFF; j_gene: TRBJ2-1; d_gene: TRBD2; v_gene: TRBV7-9; abundance: few
CDR3nt: TGTGCCAGCAGTGAGTCCTACAACTATGGCTACACCTTC; CDR3aa: CASSESYNYGYTF; j_gene: TRBJ1-2; d_gene: .; v_gene: TRBV6-1; abundance: few
CDR3nt: TGTGCCAGCACCGGGTACGGCCCCCAGCATTTT; CDR3aa: CASTGYGPQHF; j_gene: TRBJ1-5; d_gene: .; v_gene: TRBV2; abundance: few
CDR3nt: TGTGCCAGCAGCTCTCGACAGAGCTCCTATAATTCACCCCTCCACTTT; CDR3aa: CASSSRQSSYNSPLHF; j_gene: TRBJ1-6; d_gene: .; v_gene: TRBV16; abundance: .
CDR3nt: TGTGCCAGCAGCCCGCTAGGGGATGAGCAGTTCTTC; CDR3aa: CASSPLGDEQFF; j_gene: TRBJ2-1; d_gene: .; v_gene: TRBV7-9; abundance: once
CDR3nt: TGTGCCAGCAGTCCGGTAGCGGGCTACTCCTACAATGAGCAGTTCTTC; CDR3aa: CASSPVAGYSYNEQFF; j_gene: TRBJ2-1; d_gene: TRBD2; v_gene: TRBV27; abundance: .
CDR3nt: TGCGCCAGCAGCCCGGGGACTTCGACTAGCGTTCGGTCAGATACGCAGTATTTT; CDR3aa: CASSPGTSTSVRSDTQYF; j_gene: TRBJ2-3; d_gene: TRBD2; v_gene: TRBV5-1; abundance: once
CDR3nt: TGTGCCAGTATAGCAGGGGGAACTTATAATTCACCCCTCCACTTT; CDR3aa: CASIAGGTYNSPLHF; j_gene: TRBJ1-6; d_gene: TRBD1; v_gene: TRBV2; abundance: .
CDR3nt: TGCGCCAGCAGTGACCCGGGACAGGCGAGCTCTGGGGCCAACGTCCTGACTTTC; CDR3aa: CASSDPGQASSGANVLTF; j_gene: TRBJ2-6; d_gene: TRBD1; v_gene: TRBV10-1; abundance: .
CDR3nt: TGTGCCAGCAGCTTAGCGATCACGACAGGCCTCCTCTCTGGAAACACCATATATTTT; CDR3aa: CASSLAITTGLLSGNTIYF; j_gene: TRBJ1-3; d_gene: .; v_gene: TRBV7-8; abundance: .
CDR3nt: TGTGCCAGCAGCTACAGGACTAGCGGGGGGAGCACAGATACGCAGTATTTT; CDR3aa: CASSYRTSGGSTDTQYF; j_gene: TRBJ2-3; d_gene: TRBD2; v_gene: TRBV5-4; abundance: .
CDR3nt: TGTGCCAGCAGTCCGGGGGGGTATAGCGATGAGCAGTTCTTC; CDR3aa: CASSPGGYSDEQFF; j_gene: TRBJ2-1; d_gene: TRBD2; v_gene: TRBV9; abundance: .
CDR3nt: TGTGCCAGCAGCTCGCAGGGTTTTATGAACACTGAAGCTTTCTTT; CDR3aa: CASSSQGFMNTEAFF; j_gene: TRBJ1-1; d_gene: .; v_gene: TRBV9; abundance: .
CDR3nt: TGTGCCTCCCTACCAGGGGGCAGCTATGGCTACACCTTC; CDR3aa: CASLPGGSYGYTF; j_gene: TRBJ1-2; d_gene: TRBD1; v_gene: TRBV6-1; abundance: .
CDR3nt: TGCGCCAGCAGCCAAGACCCCGCCGGCTATGGCTACACCTTC; CDR3aa: CASSQDPAGYGYTF; j_gene: TRBJ1-2; d_gene: .; v_gene: TRBV4-1; abundance: .
CDR3nt: TGCGCCAGCAGCTTAACGACAGGCCCCTACTACGAGCAGTACTTC; CDR3aa: CASSLTTGPYYEQYF; j_gene: TRBJ2-7; d_gene: .; v_gene: TRBV5-1; abundance: .
CDR3nt: TGTGCCAGCAGTTCCATCGGGACCTACGAGCAGTACTTC; CDR3aa: CASSSIGTYEQYF; j_gene: TRBJ2-7; d_gene: .; v_gene: TRBV6-5; abundance: few
CDR3nt: TGTGCCAGCAGCCAATCCGGGACAGGGGGCGGCCAGCCCCAGCATTTT; CDR3aa: CASSQSGTGGGQPQHF; j_gene: TRBJ1-5; d_gene: TRBD1; v_gene: TRBV5-6; abundance: .
CDR3nt: TGTGCCAGCAGCCAACAGGGAGCCTATGGCTACACCTTC; CDR3aa: CASSQQGAYGYTF; j_gene: TRBJ1-2; d_gene: .; v_gene: TRBV25-1; abundance: .
CDR3nt: TGTGCCAGCAGGGCCCAGGTAGGGAACACTGAAGCTTTCTTT; CDR3aa: CASRAQVGNTEAFF; j_gene: TRBJ1-1; d_gene: .; v_gene: TRBV6-5; abundance: few
CDR3nt: TGTGCCAGCTCACCCCGCCCACCCAAGGGGCTATTCCCCAACGAGCAGTACTTC; CDR3aa: CASSPRPPKGLFPNEQYF; j_gene: TRBJ2-7; d_gene: .; v_gene: TRBV18; abundance: .
CDR3nt: TGTGCCAGCAGTTTTCAGGGGGAATATGGCTACACCTTC; CDR3aa: CASSFQGEYGYTF; j_gene: TRBJ1-2; d_gene: TRBD1; v_gene: TRBV28; abundance: .
CDR3nt: TGTGCCAGCAGTGGGACTAGCGGTTCCTACGAGCAGTACTTC; CDR3aa: CASSGTSGSYEQYF; j_gene: TRBJ2-7; d_gene: TRBD2; v_gene: TRBV6-4; abundance: .
CDR3nt: TGTGCCAGCAGCCCCGCCGGCAGGGGACCCGAGCAGTACTTC; CDR3aa: CASSPAGRGPEQYF; j_gene: TRBJ2-7; d_gene: .; v_gene: TRBV7-2; abundance: .
CDR3nt: TGTGCCAGCAGCCAGTACCGGGACAGGGGAAAGGGCGAGCAGTACTTC; CDR3aa: CASSQYRDRGKGEQYF; j_gene: TRBJ2-7; d_gene: TRBD1; v_gene: TRBV5-4; abundance: .
CDR3nt: TGTGCCAGCGGAAACCGACAGAATAGCAATCAGCCCCAGCATTTT; CDR3aa: CASGNRQNSNQPQHF; j_gene: TRBJ1-5; d_gene: .; v_gene: TRBV6-1; abundance: .
CDR3nt: TGTGCCAGCAGTGCAGGTCGTGGCAATCAGCCCCAGCATTTT; CDR3aa: CASSAGRGNQPQHF; j_gene: TRBJ1-5; d_gene: .; v_gene: TRBV2; abundance: .
CDR3nt: TGCGCCAGCACCTCTTTTAGCGGGGGGGCCTCCTACGAGCAGTACTTC; CDR3aa: CASTSFSGGASYEQYF; j_gene: TRBJ2-7; d_gene: TRBD2; v_gene: TRBV5-1; abundance: .
CDR3nt: TGTGCCAGCTCACCACCCCGGGAGGGCCGGAGAGAGACCCAGTACTTC; CDR3aa: CASSPPREGRRETQYF; j_gene: TRBJ2-5; d_gene: TRBD2; v_gene: TRBV18; abundance: .
CDR3nt: TGTGCCAGCAGTGAAAGAGGGACAGGGGTGGAAAAACTGTTTTTT; CDR3aa: CASSERGTGVEKLFF; j_gene: TRBJ1-4; d_gene: TRBD1; v_gene: TRBV6-1; abundance: .
CDR3nt: TGTGCCAGCAGTTACAGCAGGGGGTCCTACGAGCAGTACTTC; CDR3aa: CASSYSRGSYEQYF; j_gene: TRBJ2-7; d_gene: TRBD1; v_gene: TRBV6-5; abundance: .
CDR3nt: TGCGCCAGCAGCTTGAAAACTAGCGGGGTCAATGAGCAGTTCTTC; CDR3aa: CASSLKTSGVNEQFF; j_gene: TRBJ2-1; d_gene: TRBD2; v_gene: TRBV5-1; abundance: once
CDR3nt: TGTGCCAGCAGCTTAACGGCGGATATGAACACTGAAGCTTTCTTT; CDR3aa: CASSLTADMNTEAFF; j_gene: TRBJ1-1; d_gene: .; v_gene: TRBV7-9; abundance: .
CDR3nt: TGTGCCAGCAGTGAATGGGGCAGGGTAGGTGAAGCTTTCTTT; CDR3aa: CASSEWGRVGEAFF; j_gene: TRBJ1-1; d_gene: .; v_gene: TRBV2; abundance: .
CDR3nt: TGTGCCAGCAGTTTGGGACAGGTGAACACTGAAGCTTTCTTT; CDR3aa: CASSLGQVNTEAFF; j_gene: TRBJ1-1; d_gene: TRBD1; v_gene: TRBV27; abundance: many
CDR3nt: TGTGCCAGCAGCGTTCAAGGGACAGAAGCTTTCTTT; CDR3aa: CASSVQGTEAFF; j_gene: TRBJ1-1; d_gene: .; v_gene: TRBV28; abundance: .
CDR3nt: TGTGCCAGCAGCTTCGACAGGGAGACCTACGAGCAGTACTTC; CDR3aa: CASSFDRETYEQYF; j_gene: TRBJ2-7; d_gene: TRBD1; v_gene: TRBV5-4; abundance: .
CDR3nt: TGTGCCAGCAGTGAAGGGTCGGGGTGGTATGAGCAGTTCTTC; CDR3aa: CASSEGSGWYEQFF; j_gene: TRBJ2-1; d_gene: .; v_gene: TRBV6-1; abundance: .
CDR3nt: TGTGCCTGGAGTGTAACCAGGAACACTGAAGCTTTCTTT; CDR3aa: CAWSVTRNTEAFF; j_gene: TRBJ1-1; d_gene: .; v_gene: TRBV30; abundance: few
CDR3nt: TGCGCCAGCAGCCAAGTGTGGGTCCCTAGCACCGGGGAGCTGTTTTTT; CDR3aa: CASSQVWVPSTGELFF; j_gene: TRBJ2-2; d_gene: .; v_gene: TRBV4-1; abundance: once
CDR3nt: TGTGCCAGCAGCTTGTCACTAGTGGGGACCGGGGAGCTGTTTTTT; CDR3aa: CASSLSLVGTGELFF; j_gene: TRBJ2-2; d_gene: .; v_gene: TRBV7-6; abundance: .
CDR3nt: TGTGCCAGCAGTGGGACTAGTCACCAAGAGACCCAGTACTTC; CDR3aa: CASSGTSHQETQYF; j_gene: TRBJ2-5; d_gene: TRBD2; v_gene: TRBV2; abundance: .
CDR3nt: TGCAGCGTTGACTCGACTAGCGGGGGATTGTACAATGAGCAGTTCTTC; CDR3aa: CSVDSTSGGLYNEQFF; j_gene: TRBJ2-1; d_gene: TRBD2; v_gene: TRBV29-1; abundance: .
CDR3nt: TGTGCCAGTAGTTCTCTCAGCGGGAGGCCCTTCGACGAGCAGTACTTC; CDR3aa: CASSSLSGRPFDEQYF; j_gene: TRBJ2-7; d_gene: TRBD2; v_gene: TRBV19; abundance: .
CDR3nt: TGCGCCAGCAGCTCCGGGACAGGCAATCAGCCCCAGCATTTT; CDR3aa: CASSSGTGNQPQHF; j_gene: TRBJ1-5; d_gene: TRBD1; v_gene: TRBV5-1; abundance: .
CDR3nt: TGTGCCTGGAGTGCCCTAGCCACGCTTTCTTGGACGCAGTATTTT; CDR3aa: CAWSALATLSWTQYF; j_gene: TRBJ2-3; d_gene: .; v_gene: TRBV30; abundance: .
CDR3nt: TGTGCCAGCAGCACGGGAGGGGGAGGCAATCAGCCCCAGCATTTT; CDR3aa: CASSTGGGGNQPQHF; j_gene: TRBJ1-5; d_gene: .; v_gene: TRBV5-6; abundance: .
CDR3nt: TGTGCCAGCAGCGGCGGGCAGGCAGAGACCCAGTACTTC; CDR3aa: CASSGGQAETQYF; j_gene: TRBJ2-5; d_gene: .; v_gene: TRBV7-2; abundance: .
CDR3nt: TGTGCCAGCAGCCATTCACCGGCGGGACTTTACGAGCAGTACTTC; CDR3aa: CASSHSPAGLYEQYF; j_gene: TRBJ2-7; d_gene: .; v_gene: TRBV7-9; abundance: .
CDR3nt: TGTGCCAGCAGTCCCGGGGGGGCCAAAGATACGCAGTATTTT; CDR3aa: CASSPGGAKDTQYF; j_gene: TRBJ2-3; d_gene: TRBD2; v_gene: TRBV6-6; abundance: .
CDR3nt: TGTGCCAGCAGCCAAGATAGCAGGGACTACGAGCAGTACTTC; CDR3aa: CASSQDSRDYEQYF; j_gene: TRBJ2-7; d_gene: .; v_gene: TRBV4-2; abundance: .
CDR3nt: TGTGCCAGCAGTTTACTAGCGGGAGGAGGCGAGCAGTACTTC; CDR3aa: CASSLLAGGGEQYF; j_gene: TRBJ2-7; d_gene: TRBD2; v_gene: TRBV27; abundance: .
CDR3nt: TGTGCCACCTCATTTCGCGACCCGGGACAGGGAACAAATGAGCAGTTCTTC; CDR3aa: CATSFRDPGQGTNEQFF; j_gene: TRBJ2-1; d_gene: TRBD1; v_gene: TRBV15; abundance: .
CDR3nt: TGTGCCAGCAGCCCATCGAACACCGGGGAGCTGTTTTTT; CDR3aa: CASSPSNTGELFF; j_gene: TRBJ2-2; d_gene: .; v_gene: TRBV11-3; abundance: .
CDR3nt: TGCAGCGCTGCGCAACTTATGAACACTGAAGCTTTCTTT; CDR3aa: CSAAQLMNTEAFF; j_gene: TRBJ1-1; d_gene: .; v_gene: TRBV29-1; abundance: .
CDR3nt: TGCGCCAGCAGCTCCCCCACCGGCGCGCGGAGCTCCTACGAGCAGTACTTC; CDR3aa: CASSSPTGARSSYEQYF; j_gene: TRBJ2-7; d_gene: .; v_gene: TRBV5-1; abundance: .
CDR3nt: TGTGCCAGCAGCCCAACTAGCGGGGCCTACGAGCAGTACTTC; CDR3aa: CASSPTSGAYEQYF; j_gene: TRBJ2-7; d_gene: TRBD2; v_gene: TRBV7-7; abundance: .
CDR3nt: TGTGCCTGGAGCTTTGGTCAGGGGAGAGAGACCCAGTACTTC; CDR3aa: CAWSFGQGRETQYF; j_gene: TRBJ2-5; d_gene: .; v_gene: TRBV30; abundance: .
CDR3nt: TGTGCCAGCAGCCGACAGGGAGGCACAGATACGCAGTATTTT; CDR3aa: CASSRQGGTDTQYF; j_gene: TRBJ2-3; d_gene: TRBD1; v_gene: TRBV11-2; abundance: .
CDR3nt: TGCGCCAGCAGCGAGCGGGAGGTACCGGGAGATGGGCAGTTCTTC; CDR3aa: CASSEREVPGDGQFF; j_gene: TRBJ2-1; d_gene: TRBD2; v_gene: TRBV10-1; abundance: .